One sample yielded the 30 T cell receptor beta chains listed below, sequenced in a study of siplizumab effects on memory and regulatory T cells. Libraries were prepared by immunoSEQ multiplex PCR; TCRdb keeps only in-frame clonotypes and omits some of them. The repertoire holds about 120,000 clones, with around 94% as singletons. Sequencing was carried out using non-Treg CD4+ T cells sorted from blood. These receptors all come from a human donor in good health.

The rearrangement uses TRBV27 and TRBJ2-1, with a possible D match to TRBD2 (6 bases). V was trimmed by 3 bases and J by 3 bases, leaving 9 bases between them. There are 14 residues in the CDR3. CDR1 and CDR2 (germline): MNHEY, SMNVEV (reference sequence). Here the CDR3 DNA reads TGTGCCAGCAGTTTCTGGACTAACTACAATGAGCAGTTCTTC. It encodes CASSFWTNYNEQFF.

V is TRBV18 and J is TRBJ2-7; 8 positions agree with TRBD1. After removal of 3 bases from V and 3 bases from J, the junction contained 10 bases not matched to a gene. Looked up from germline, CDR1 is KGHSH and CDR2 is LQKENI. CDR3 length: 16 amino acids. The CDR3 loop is CASSPPGQGAIYEQYF. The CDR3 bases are TGTGCCAGCTCACCCCCTGGGCAGGGGGCAATCTACGAGCAGTACTTC.

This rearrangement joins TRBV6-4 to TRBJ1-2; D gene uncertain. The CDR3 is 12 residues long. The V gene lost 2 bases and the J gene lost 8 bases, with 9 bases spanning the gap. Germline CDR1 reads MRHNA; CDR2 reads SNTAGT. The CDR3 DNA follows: TGTGCCAGCAGTGACGGACCGCGGGGCTACACCTTC. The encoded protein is CASSDGPRGYTF.

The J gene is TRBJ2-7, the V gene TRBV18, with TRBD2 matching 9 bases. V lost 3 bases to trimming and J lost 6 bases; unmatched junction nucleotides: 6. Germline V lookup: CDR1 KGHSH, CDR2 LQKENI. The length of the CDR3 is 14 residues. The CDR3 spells CASSPPGLAPEQYF. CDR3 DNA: TGTGCCAGCTCACCCCCGGGACTAGCTCCCGAGCAGTACTTC.

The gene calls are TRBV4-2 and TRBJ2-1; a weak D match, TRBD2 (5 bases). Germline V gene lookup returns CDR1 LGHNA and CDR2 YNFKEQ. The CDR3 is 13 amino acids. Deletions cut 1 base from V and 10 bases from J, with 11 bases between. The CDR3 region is CASSQASRVEQFF. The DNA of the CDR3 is TGTGCCAGCAGCCAAGCGTCGCGGGTGGAGCAGTTCTTC.

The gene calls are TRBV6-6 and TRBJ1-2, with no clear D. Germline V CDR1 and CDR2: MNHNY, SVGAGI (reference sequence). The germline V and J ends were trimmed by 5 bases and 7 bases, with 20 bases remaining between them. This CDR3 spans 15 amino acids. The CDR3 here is CASSMGTWGFGGYTF. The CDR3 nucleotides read TGTGCCAGCAGTATGGGTACTTGGGGATTCGGTGGCTACACCTTC.

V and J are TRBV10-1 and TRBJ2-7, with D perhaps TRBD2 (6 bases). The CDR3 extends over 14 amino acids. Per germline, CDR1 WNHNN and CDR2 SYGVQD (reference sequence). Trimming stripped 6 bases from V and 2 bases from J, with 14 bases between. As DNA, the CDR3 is TGCGCCAGCAGCCCCGTTAGCGGCACCTACGAGCAGTACTTC. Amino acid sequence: CASSPVSGTYEQYF.

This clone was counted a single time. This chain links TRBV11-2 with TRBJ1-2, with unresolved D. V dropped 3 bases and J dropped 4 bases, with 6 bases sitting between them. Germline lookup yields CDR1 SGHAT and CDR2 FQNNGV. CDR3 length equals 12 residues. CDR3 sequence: CASSFKSYGYTF. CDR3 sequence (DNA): TGTGCCAGCAGCTTTAAGAGCTATGGCTACACCTTC.

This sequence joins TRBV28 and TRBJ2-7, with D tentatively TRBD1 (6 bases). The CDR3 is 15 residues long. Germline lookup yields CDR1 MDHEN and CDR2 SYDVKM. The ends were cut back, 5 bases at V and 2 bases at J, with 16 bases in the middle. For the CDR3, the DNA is TGTGCCAGCAGTCTGGGGGCCACGTTCACCTACGAGCAGTACTTC. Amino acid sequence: CASSLGATFTYEQYF.

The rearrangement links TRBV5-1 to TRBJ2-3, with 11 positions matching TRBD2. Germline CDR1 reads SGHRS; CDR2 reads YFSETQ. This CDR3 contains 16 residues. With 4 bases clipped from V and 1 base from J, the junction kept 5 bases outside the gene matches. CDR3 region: CASSRQLAGGTDTQYF. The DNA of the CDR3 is TGCGCCAGCAGCAGGCAACTAGCGGGAGGCACAGATACGCAGTATTTT. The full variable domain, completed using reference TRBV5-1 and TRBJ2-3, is KAGVTQTPRYLIKTRGQQVTLSCSPISGHRSVSWYQQTPGQGLQFLFEYFSETQRNKGNFPGRFSGRQFSNSRSEMNVSTLELGDSALYLCASSRQLAGGTDTQYFGPGTRLTVL.

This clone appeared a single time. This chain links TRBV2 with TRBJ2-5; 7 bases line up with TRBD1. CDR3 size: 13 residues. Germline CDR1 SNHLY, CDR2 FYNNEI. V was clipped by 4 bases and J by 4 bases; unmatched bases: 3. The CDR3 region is CASSVDRAETQYF. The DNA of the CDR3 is TGTGCCAGCAGTGTAGACAGGGCAGAGACCCAGTACTTC.

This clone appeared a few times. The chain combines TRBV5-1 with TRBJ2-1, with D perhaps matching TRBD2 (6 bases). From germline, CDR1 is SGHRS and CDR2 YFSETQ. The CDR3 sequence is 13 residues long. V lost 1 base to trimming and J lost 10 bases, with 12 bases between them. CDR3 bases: TGCGCCAGCAGCTTGTCCGCGGGGCGGGAGCAGTTCTTC. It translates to CASSLSAGREQFF.

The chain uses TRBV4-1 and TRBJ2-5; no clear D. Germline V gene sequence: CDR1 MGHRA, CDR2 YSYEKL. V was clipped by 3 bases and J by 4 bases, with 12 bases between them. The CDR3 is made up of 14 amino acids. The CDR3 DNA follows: TGCGCCAGCAGCCAGGAACCGGTGCGAGAGACCCAGTACTTC. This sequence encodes CASSQEPVRETQYF.

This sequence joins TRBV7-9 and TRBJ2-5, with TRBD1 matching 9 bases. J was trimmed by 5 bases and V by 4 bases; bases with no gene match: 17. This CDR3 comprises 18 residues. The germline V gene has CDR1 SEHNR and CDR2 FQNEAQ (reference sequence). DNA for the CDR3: TGTGCCAGCAGCTCACTCCATTCCGGGACAGGGATTGATGAGACCCAGTACTTC. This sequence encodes CASSSLHSGTGIDETQYF.

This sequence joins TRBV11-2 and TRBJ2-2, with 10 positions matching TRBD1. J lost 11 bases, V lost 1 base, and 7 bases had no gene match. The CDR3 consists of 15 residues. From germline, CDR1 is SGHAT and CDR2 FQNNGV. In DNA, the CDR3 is TGTGCCAGCAGCTTAGTCGGGACAGGGGAGGGTGAGCTGTTTTTT. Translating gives CASSLVGTGEGELFF.

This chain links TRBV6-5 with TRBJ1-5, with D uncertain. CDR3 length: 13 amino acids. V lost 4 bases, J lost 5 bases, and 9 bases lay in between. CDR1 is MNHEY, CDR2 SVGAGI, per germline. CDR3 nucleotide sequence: TGTGCCAGCAGTTGGTCGGACGATCAGCCCCAGCATTTT. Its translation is CASSWSDDQPQHF.

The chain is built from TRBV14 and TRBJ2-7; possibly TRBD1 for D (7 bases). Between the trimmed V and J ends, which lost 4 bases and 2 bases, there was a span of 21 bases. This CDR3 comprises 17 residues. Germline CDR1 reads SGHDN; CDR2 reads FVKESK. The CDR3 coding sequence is TGTGCCAGCAGCCCAGGAGGAGGGGGCGCACCCCCCTACGAGCAGTACTTC. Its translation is CASSPGGGGAPPYEQYF.

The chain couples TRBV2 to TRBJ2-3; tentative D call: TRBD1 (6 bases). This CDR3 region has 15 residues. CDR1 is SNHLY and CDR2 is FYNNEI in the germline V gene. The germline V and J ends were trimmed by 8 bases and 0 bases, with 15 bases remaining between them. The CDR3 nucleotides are TGTGCCAGCTCACAACAGGGAAGTAGCACAGATACGCAGTATTTT. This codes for CASSQQGSSTDTQYF.

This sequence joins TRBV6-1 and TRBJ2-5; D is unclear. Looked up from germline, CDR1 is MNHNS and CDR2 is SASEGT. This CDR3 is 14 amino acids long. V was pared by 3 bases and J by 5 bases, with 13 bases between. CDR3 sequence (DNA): TGTGCCAGCAGTGAGATGGTGGGTAGGGAGACCCAGTACTTC. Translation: CASSEMVGRETQYF.

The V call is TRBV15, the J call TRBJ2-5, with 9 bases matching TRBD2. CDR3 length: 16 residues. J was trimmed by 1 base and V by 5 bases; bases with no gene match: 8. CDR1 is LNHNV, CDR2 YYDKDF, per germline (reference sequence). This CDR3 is CATSFRGGGFQETQYF. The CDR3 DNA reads TGTGCCACCAGCTTCCGCGGGGGGGGTTTCCAAGAGACCCAGTACTTC. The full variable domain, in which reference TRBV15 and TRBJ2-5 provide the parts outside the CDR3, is DAMVIQNPRYQVTQFGKPVTLSCSQTLNHNVMYWYQQKSSQAPKLLFHYYDKDFNNEADTPDNFQSRRPNTSFCFLDIRSPGLGDTAMYLCATSFRGGGFQETQYFGPGTRLLVL.

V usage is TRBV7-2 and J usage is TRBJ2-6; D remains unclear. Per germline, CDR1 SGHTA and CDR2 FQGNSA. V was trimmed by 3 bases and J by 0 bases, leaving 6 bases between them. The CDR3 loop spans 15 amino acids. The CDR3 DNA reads TGTGCCAGCAGCTTCGCCCTCTCTGGGGCCAACGTCCTGACTTTC. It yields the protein CASSFALSGANVLTF.

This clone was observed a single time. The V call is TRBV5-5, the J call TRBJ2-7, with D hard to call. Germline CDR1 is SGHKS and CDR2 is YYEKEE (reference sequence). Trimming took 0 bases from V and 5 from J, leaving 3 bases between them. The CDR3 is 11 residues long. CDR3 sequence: CASSLDNEQYF. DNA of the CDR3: TGTGCCAGCAGCTTGGACAACGAGCAGTACTTC.

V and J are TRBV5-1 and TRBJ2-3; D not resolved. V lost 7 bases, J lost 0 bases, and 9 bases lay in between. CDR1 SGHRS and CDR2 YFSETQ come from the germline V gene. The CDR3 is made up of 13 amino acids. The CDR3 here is CASSDSSTDTQYF. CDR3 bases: TGCGCCAGCTCGGATTCTAGCACAGATACGCAGTATTTT.

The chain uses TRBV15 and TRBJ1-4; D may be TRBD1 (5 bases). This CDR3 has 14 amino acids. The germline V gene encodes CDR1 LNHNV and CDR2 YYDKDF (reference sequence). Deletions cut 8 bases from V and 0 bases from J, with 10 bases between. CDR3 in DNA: TGTGCCACCGCGGGACGGACAACTAATGAAAAACTGTTTTTT. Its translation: CATAGRTTNEKLFF.

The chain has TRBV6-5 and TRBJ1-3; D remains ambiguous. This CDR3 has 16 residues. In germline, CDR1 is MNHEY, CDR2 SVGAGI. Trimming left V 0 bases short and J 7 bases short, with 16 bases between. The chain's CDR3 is CASSYSGDNLGNTIYF. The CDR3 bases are TGTGCCAGCAGTTACTCGGGCGACAATTTAGGGAACACCATATATTTT.

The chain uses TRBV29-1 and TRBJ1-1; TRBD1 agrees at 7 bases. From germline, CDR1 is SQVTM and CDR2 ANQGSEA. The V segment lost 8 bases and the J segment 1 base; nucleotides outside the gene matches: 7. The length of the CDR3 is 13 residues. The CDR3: CSTRTGQNTEAFF. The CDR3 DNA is TGCAGCACCCGGACAGGCCAGAACACTGAAGCTTTCTTT.

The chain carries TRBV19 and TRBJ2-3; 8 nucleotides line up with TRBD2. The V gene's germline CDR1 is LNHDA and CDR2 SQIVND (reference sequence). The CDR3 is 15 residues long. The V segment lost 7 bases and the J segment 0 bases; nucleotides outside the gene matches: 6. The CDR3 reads CASTPGLVSTDTQYF. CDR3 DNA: TGTGCCAGTACTCCGGGACTAGTTAGCACAGATACGCAGTATTTT. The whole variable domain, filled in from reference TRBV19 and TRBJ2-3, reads DGGITQSPKYLFRKEGQNVTLSCEQNLNHDAMYWYRQDPGQGLRLIYYSQIVNDFQKGDIAEGYSVSREKKESFPLTVTSAQKNPTAFYLCASTPGLVSTDTQYFGPGTRLTVL.

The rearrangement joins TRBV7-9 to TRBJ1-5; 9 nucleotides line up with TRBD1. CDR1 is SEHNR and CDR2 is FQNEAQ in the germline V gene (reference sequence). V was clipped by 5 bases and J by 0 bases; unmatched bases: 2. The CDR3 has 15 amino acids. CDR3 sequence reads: CASSPTGGSNQPQHF. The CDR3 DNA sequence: TGTGCCAGCAGCCCGACAGGGGGTAGCAATCAGCCCCAGCATTTT.

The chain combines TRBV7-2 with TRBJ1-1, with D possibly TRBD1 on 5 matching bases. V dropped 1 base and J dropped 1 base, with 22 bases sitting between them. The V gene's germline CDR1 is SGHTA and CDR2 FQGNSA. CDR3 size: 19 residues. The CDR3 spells CASSLDIARGAAKNTEAFF. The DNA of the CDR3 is TGTGCCAGCAGCTTAGATATTGCGAGGGGTGCGGCGAAGAACACTGAAGCTTTCTTT.

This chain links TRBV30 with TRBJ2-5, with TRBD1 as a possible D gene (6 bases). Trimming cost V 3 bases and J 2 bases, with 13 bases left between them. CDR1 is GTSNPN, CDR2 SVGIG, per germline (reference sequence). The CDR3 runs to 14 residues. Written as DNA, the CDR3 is TGTGCCTGGAGCAAGGGGGTAATACAAGAGACCCAGTACTTC. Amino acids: CAWSKGVIQETQYF.